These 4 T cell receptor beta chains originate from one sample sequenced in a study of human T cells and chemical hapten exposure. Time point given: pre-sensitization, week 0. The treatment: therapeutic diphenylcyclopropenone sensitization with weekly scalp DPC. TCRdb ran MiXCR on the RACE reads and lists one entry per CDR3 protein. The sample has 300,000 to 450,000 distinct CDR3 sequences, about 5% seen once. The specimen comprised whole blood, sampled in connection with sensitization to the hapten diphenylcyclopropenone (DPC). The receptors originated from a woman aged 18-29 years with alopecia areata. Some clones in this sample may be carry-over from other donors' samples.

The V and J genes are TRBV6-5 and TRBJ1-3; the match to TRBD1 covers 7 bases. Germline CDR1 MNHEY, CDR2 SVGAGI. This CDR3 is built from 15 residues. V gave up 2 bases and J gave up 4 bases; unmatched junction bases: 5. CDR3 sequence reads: CASSYQTGTGNTIYF. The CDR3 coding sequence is TGTGCCAGCAGTTACCAGACAGGGACGGGAAACACCATATATTTT.

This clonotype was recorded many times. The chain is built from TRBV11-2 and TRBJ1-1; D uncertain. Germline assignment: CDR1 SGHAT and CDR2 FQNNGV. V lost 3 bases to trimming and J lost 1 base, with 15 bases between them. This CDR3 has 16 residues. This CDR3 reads CASSFMKSAGNTEAFF. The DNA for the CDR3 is TGTGCCAGCAGCTTTATGAAGTCGGCGGGGAACACTGAAGCTTTCTTT.

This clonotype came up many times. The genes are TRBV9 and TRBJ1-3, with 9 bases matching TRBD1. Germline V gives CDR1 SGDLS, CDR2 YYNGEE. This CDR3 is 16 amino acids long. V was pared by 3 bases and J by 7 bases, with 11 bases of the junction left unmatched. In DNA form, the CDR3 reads TGTGCCAGCAGCGCCGATCCCGGGACAGGGTCTAACACCATATATTTT. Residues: CASSADPGTGSNTIYF.

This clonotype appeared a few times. The CDR3 loop reads CASSFGQAVEQYF. In nucleotides, the CDR3 is TGCGCCAGCAGCTTCGGACAGGCCGTGGAGCAGTACTTC. V usage is TRBV5-1 and J usage is TRBJ2-7; 7 bases are shared with TRBD1. From germline, CDR1 is SGHRS and CDR2 YFSETQ. The CDR3 covers 13 residues. J gave up 7 bases and V 2 bases, and 6 bases lay outside the gene matches.